This TCR beta chain was found in a study of blood T cells in healthy people across ages. Overall study results and limits: There was no known CMV status for donors, so expanded clonotype changes were possibly confounded. A strong correlation was seen between TCR beta diversity and naive T cell percentage. Among long-lived donors, naive CD4+ cells were more numerous and diversity higher than in aged donors. The fall in TCR beta diversity per million T cells was roughly linear with age.

The authors ran a second PCR of about 6 to 11 cycles using a sample-barcoded 5' primer and a J-beta primer mix. TCRdb reanalysed the 5' RACE reads using MiXCR and keeps one entry per CDR3 protein. Among about 1,600,000 distinct CDR3 sequences listed, 35% to 45% were seen once. This clonotype has just a few counts. What it recognizes is unknown. The receptor comes from a woman in her late teens or twenties in good health. The source material was blood.

CDR3 coding DNA: TGCGCCAGCAGCCAAGCAGGGGGCGGGTCCTACGAGCAGTACTTC. Residues: CASSQAGGGSYEQYF. The rearrangement links TRBV4-1 to TRBJ2-7; 8 bases line up with TRBD1. There are 15 residues in the CDR3. After removal of 1 base from V and 1 base from J, the junction contained 3 bases not matched to a gene. CDR1 MGHRA and CDR2 YSYEKL come from the germline V gene.